This TCR beta chain originates from a study of a mutant IDH1 vaccine in newly diagnosed glioma. Time point given: week 35, safety follow-up. One vaccine dose held 300 ug of mutant IDH1 20-mer peptide and came with topical imiquimod. New IDH1-mutant, ATRX-lost WHO grade 3 or 4 astrocytomas occurred in donors. Method: immunoSEQ multiplex PCR; TCRdb's copy keeps in-frame clones and lacks some. This sample has about 48,000 clones; roughly three quarters occur once, and the top ten carry 6.7%. For this clone: No antigen is known for it.

With 5 bases removed from V and 0 bases from J, the gap between germline ends came to 5 bases. CDR3 length: 12 amino acids. CDR1 MNHEY and CDR2 SMNVEV come from the germline V gene (reference sequence). This chain connects TRBV27 to TRBJ2-7, with D uncertain. This TCR was recovered from a man in his forties with glioma. This sample comprised PBMCs, obtained from a glioma patient whose treatment included an IDH1 peptide vaccine. The CDR3 DNA follows: TGTGCCAGCAGTCCCCCCTCCTACGAGCAGTACTTC. As protein: CASSPPSYEQYF.